Below are 31 T cell receptor beta chains sequenced from a single sample in a study of blood T cell repertoires in COVID-19. Method: immunoSEQ multiplex PCR; TCRdb's copy keeps in-frame clones and lacks some. Found here are about 94,000 clones, 84% of them singletons; the top ten hold around 6.9%. The sequenced sample consisted of peripheral blood. These receptors all come from a man in his sixties with acute or convalescent COVID-19.

This clone was seen a single time. The gene calls are TRBV7-3 and TRBJ2-4, with 13 bases fitting TRBD2. Germline V gives CDR1 SGHTA, CDR2 FQGTGA. Trimming removed 5 bases from V and 8 bases from J; junction bases left unmatched: 6. The CDR3 consists of 15 residues. CDR3 sequence: CASSPGTSGADIQYF. The DNA of the CDR3 is TGTGCCAGCAGCCCCGGGACTAGCGGGGCGGACATTCAGTACTTC.

The chain links TRBV5-4 to TRBJ1-1; TRBD1 aligns across 8 bases. This CDR3 spans 16 amino acids. The V gene's germline CDR1 is SGHNT and CDR2 YYREEE (reference sequence). V was pared by 3 bases and J by 7 bases, with 14 bases of the junction left unmatched. The CDR3 DNA reads as TGTGCCAGCAGCTCGACCCGGGCAGGGGGCCGATATGAAGCTTTCTTT. Protein: CASSSTRAGGRYEAFF. The variable domain in full, with the rest retrieved from reference TRBV5-4 and TRBJ1-1, is ETGVTQSPTHLIKTRGQQVTLRCSSQSGHNTVSWYQQALGQGPQFIFQYYREEENGRGNFPPRFSGLQFPNYSSELNVNALELDDSALYLCASSSTRAGGRYEAFFGQGTRLTVV.

Only one count was recorded for this clone. The V and J genes are TRBV5-5 and TRBJ1-1, with a weak D call TRBD1 (5 bases). The CDR3 totals 15 residues. Germline V gene data show CDR1 as SGHKS and CDR2 as YYEKEE (reference sequence). V was pared by 4 bases and J by 4 bases, with 17 bases between. CDR3 DNA sequence: TGTGCCAGCAGCCTACAGGTTTTACGAGTCACTGAAGCTTTCTTT. Translating it yields CASSLQVLRVTEAFF.

This chain connects TRBV12-5 to TRBJ2-7; D unresolved. Per germline, CDR1 LGHNT and CDR2 FRNRAP. The CDR3 runs to 12 residues. Trimming took 1 base from V and 6 from J, leaving 7 bases between them. The CDR3 is CASGLGRGEQYF. The CDR3 coding sequence is TGTGCTAGTGGTTTGGGGAGAGGCGAGCAGTACTTC.

V gene TRBV9 combines with J gene TRBJ1-5; TRBD1 agrees at 7 bases. In germline, CDR1 is SGDLS, CDR2 YYNGEE. The CDR3 length is 14 residues. V was clipped by 4 bases and J by 3 bases; unmatched bases: 4. The CDR3 loop reads CASSPGTDNQPQHF. DNA for the CDR3: TGTGCCAGCAGCCCAGGGACAGACAATCAGCCCCAGCATTTT. Together with reference TRBV9 and TRBJ1-5, the CDR3 gives the full variable domain: DSGVTQTPKHLITATGQRVTLRCSPRSGDLSVYWYQQSLDQGLQFLIQYYNGEERAKGNILERFSAQQFPDLHSELNLSSLELGDSALYFCASSPGTDNQPQHFGDGTRLSIL.

The chain has TRBV7-6 and TRBJ1-2, with D maybe TRBD1 (6 bases). The germline V gene encodes CDR1 SGHVS and CDR2 FNYEAQ. V was pared by 0 bases and J by 3 bases, with 14 bases between. The CDR3 runs 16 residues. The CDR3, as DNA: TGTGCCAGCAGCTTAGCCAAGGGGGGGGTCCACTATGGCTACACCTTC. Translated, it gives CASSLAKGGVHYGYTF.

The chain employs TRBV4-2 and TRBJ2-1, with 7 bases identical to TRBD1. This CDR3 is 14 amino acids long. CDR1 LGHNA and CDR2 YNFKEQ come from the germline V gene. J was trimmed by 6 bases and V by 0 bases; bases with no gene match: 2. CDR3 protein: CASSQDPGGNEQFF. The CDR3 bases are TGTGCCAGCAGCCAAGACCCAGGGGGCAATGAGCAGTTCTTC.

CDR3 amino acids: CASSLFQSDEQYF. CDR3 nucleotide sequence: TGTGCCAGCAGTTTATTCCAGTCTGACGAGCAGTACTTC. The chain is built from TRBV12-3 or TRBV12-4 and TRBJ2-7; D unresolved. The CDR3 loop spans 13 amino acids. V was shortened by 2 bases and J by 5 bases, with 10 bases between the two germline ends.

The V gene is TRBV19, the J gene TRBJ2-1; the match to TRBD2 covers 10 bases. V was clipped by 5 bases and J by 7 bases; unmatched bases: 8. This CDR3 spans 15 amino acids. Germline-derived CDR1 and CDR2 are LNHDA and SQIVND (reference sequence). The CDR3 loop is CASSDERGGRNEQFF. As DNA, the CDR3 is TGTGCCAGTAGTGATGAGCGGGGGGGCCGAAATGAGCAGTTCTTC. The full variable domain, rest sourced from reference TRBV19 and TRBJ2-1, is DGGITQSPKYLFRKEGQNVTLSCEQNLNHDAMYWYRQDPGQGLRLIYYSQIVNDFQKGDIAEGYSVSREKKESFPLTVTSAQKNPTAFYLCASSDERGGRNEQFFGPGTRLTVL.

This chain links TRBV7-2 with TRBJ1-5; D uncertain. The CDR3 has 15 residues. V lost 4 bases, J lost 0 bases, and 10 bases lay in between. Germline values: CDR1 SGHTA, CDR2 FQGNSA. The CDR3 reads CASSSRPVSNQPQHF. CDR3 nucleotides: TGTGCCAGCAGCTCCCGTCCGGTTAGCAATCAGCCCCAGCATTTT.

This clone was seen a few times. The CDR3 DNA reads TGTGCCAGCAGCCCCTCGACTTACGAGCAGTACTTC. Residues: CASSPSTYEQYF. This rearrangement joins TRBV3-1 (or the pseudogene TRBV3-2) to TRBJ2-7; D not resolved. CDR1 and CDR2 from the germline V gene are LGHDT and YNNKEL (reference sequence). Trimming took off 4 bases at V and 4 bases at J, with 8 bases between the two ends. The CDR3 loop spans 12 amino acids.

This chain connects TRBV24-1 to TRBJ2-1; D may be TRBD2 (6 bases). The CDR3 runs to 16 residues. Trimming took 5 bases from V and 0 from J, leaving 13 bases between them. CDR1 is KGHDR and CDR2 is SFDVKD in the germline V gene. For the CDR3, the DNA is TGTGCCACCAGTGGACTAGACGGGAGCTCCTACAATGAGCAGTTCTTC. Translated, it gives CATSGLDGSSYNEQFF.

The genes are TRBV30 and TRBJ2-7; 7 nucleotides align to TRBD1. The ends lost 3 bases at V and 2 bases at J; junction bases unmatched: 7. Germline V gene lookup returns CDR1 GTSNPN and CDR2 SVGIG (reference sequence). The CDR3 spans 14 residues. The CDR3 region has the DNA TGTGCCTGGAGCCCCGGGACAGCTCCCTACGAGCAGTACTTC. This sequence encodes CAWSPGTAPYEQYF. The variable domain in full, with the rest retrieved from reference TRBV30 and TRBJ2-7, is SQTIHQWPATLVQPVGSPLSLECTVEGTSNPNLYWYRQAAGRGLQLLFYSVGIGQISSEVPQNLSASRPQDRQFILSSKKLLLSDSGFYLCAWSPGTAPYEQYFGPGTRLTVT.

The chain links TRBV19 to TRBJ1-5; D is perhaps TRBD1 (6 bases). CDR3 length: 16 amino acids. Germline CDR1 and CDR2: LNHDA and SQIVND (reference sequence). The ends were cut back, 3 bases at V and 5 bases at J, with 17 bases in the middle. The CDR3 region is CASSMAQGGLYQPQHF. CDR3 nucleotide sequence: TGTGCCAGTAGTATGGCACAGGGTGGATTATATCAGCCCCAGCATTTT. The whole variable domain, remainder taken from reference TRBV19 and TRBJ1-5, is DGGITQSPKYLFRKEGQNVTLSCEQNLNHDAMYWYRQDPGQGLRLIYYSQIVNDFQKGDIAEGYSVSREKKESFPLTVTSAQKNPTAFYLCASSMAQGGLYQPQHFGDGTRLSIL.

This rearrangement joins TRBV4-3 to TRBJ2-7; the D gene is possibly TRBD1 (5 bases). Trimming left V 0 bases short and J 3 bases short, with 12 bases between. CDR3 length: 15 amino acids. Germline V gene data show CDR1 as LGHNA and CDR2 as YSLEER. CDR3: CASSQDLKGYYEQYF. The CDR3 bases are TGCGCCAGCAGCCAAGATTTGAAGGGGTACTACGAGCAGTACTTC.

The chain carries TRBV18 and TRBJ1-5; no definite D call. Per the germline V gene, CDR1 is KGHSH and CDR2 is LQKENI. This CDR3 has 13 residues. V lost 3 bases, J lost 12 bases, and 15 bases lay in between. CDR3: CASSPDLSRDQHF. The DNA for the CDR3 is TGTGCCAGCTCACCTGATCTAAGCCGGGACCAGCATTTT.

The gene calls are TRBV4-1 and TRBJ1-2; a weak D match, TRBD1 (6 bases). Per germline, CDR1 MGHRA and CDR2 YSYEKL. V lost 1 base and J lost 4, with 13 bases in between. This CDR3 contains 15 residues. The CDR3 protein is CASSQGGGPGYGYTF. The CDR3 DNA reads TGCGCCAGCAGCCAAGGGGGGGGCCCCGGCTATGGCTACACCTTC.

This chain uses TRBV5-1 with TRBJ1-4; D gene uncertain. The CDR3 loop spans 15 amino acids. Germline loops: CDR1 SGHRS, CDR2 YFSETQ. The ends were cut back, 4 bases at V and 4 bases at J, with 14 bases in the middle. CDR3 nucleotide sequence: TGCGCCAGCAGCCCGCAGGAGGGCCATAATGAAAAACTGTTTTTT. Translation: CASSPQEGHNEKLFF.

The V gene is TRBV13, the J gene TRBJ1-2; 7 bases align to TRBD1. Germline V gene lookup returns CDR1 PRHDT and CDR2 FYEKMQ (reference sequence). Trimming cost V 3 bases and J 4 bases; bases outside gene matches: 5. The CDR3 length is 14 residues. CDR3 DNA: TGTGCCAGCAGCTTTGGGGACAGAGCCTATGGCTACACCTTC. Protein sequence: CASSFGDRAYGYTF.

The chain links TRBV5-1 to TRBJ2-4; TRBD1 matches 7 bases. CDR3 length: 16 amino acids. V gave up 3 bases and J gave up 4 bases; unmatched junction bases: 10. In germline, CDR1 is SGHRS, CDR2 YFSETQ. Here the CDR3 reads CASSYLRTGDKNIQYF. The CDR3 DNA is TGCGCCAGCAGCTACTTACGGACAGGCGATAAAAACATTCAGTACTTC.

The genes are TRBV24-1 and TRBJ1-1; D unresolved. The germline CDR1 and CDR2 sequences are KGHDR and SFDVKD. CDR3 size: 13 residues. V gave up 4 bases and J gave up 10 bases, with 15 bases separating them. CDR3 nucleotide sequence: TGTGCCACCAGTGACTCGATAGGGAGCACAGCTTTCTTT. This sequence encodes CATSDSIGSTAFF.

This clone has just a few counts. The chain has TRBV7-8 and TRBJ1-4; D might be TRBD1 (5 bases). V shed 5 bases and J shed 8 bases, with 21 bases lying between them. The germline V gene has CDR1 SGHVS and CDR2 FQNEAQ. The CDR3 extends over 16 amino acids. The CDR3 region is CASSPRGVTEGEKLFF. In DNA form, the CDR3 reads TGTGCCAGCAGCCCCCGGGGGGTAACCGAGGGCGAAAAACTGTTTTTT.

The chain links TRBV28 to TRBJ1-1; TRBD1 is a possible D gene (5 bases). Germline CDR1 and CDR2: MDHEN and SYDVKM. Between the trimmed V and J ends, which lost 3 bases and 2 bases, there was a span of 7 bases. The CDR3 has 13 residues. The CDR3 bases are TGTGCCAGCAGTTTCAGGGTTAACACTGAAGCTTTCTTT. Encoded protein: CASSFRVNTEAFF.

The chain joins TRBV6-1 to TRBJ1-2; D might be TRBD1 (5 bases). The CDR3 is made up of 15 amino acids. Germline V gives CDR1 MNHNS, CDR2 SASEGT. Trimming removed 3 bases from V and 8 bases from J, with 19 bases in between. The CDR3 DNA follows: TGTGCCAGCAGTGAGACAGTACAGGAAGGGCGAGGCTACACCTTC. Protein: CASSETVQEGRGYTF.

This chain uses TRBV5-4 with TRBJ2-5, with 8 nucleotides matching TRBD1. Per the germline V gene, CDR1 is SGHNT and CDR2 is YYREEE (reference sequence). CDR3 length: 13 amino acids. V dropped 5 bases and J dropped 5; count of bases not matched to a gene: 5. DNA of the CDR3: TGTGCCAGCAGGGATCAGGGGGCGGAGACCCAGTACTTC. As protein: CASRDQGAETQYF.

The V and J genes are TRBV5-4 and TRBJ1-1; D may be TRBD1 (5 bases). The ends were cut back, 0 bases at V and 6 bases at J, with 12 bases in the middle. The length of the CDR3 is 14 residues. Per the germline V gene, CDR1 is SGHNT and CDR2 is YYREEE (reference sequence). CDR3 bases: TGTGCCAGCAGCTTGGGACAGAAAAACTCTGAAGCTTTCTTT. Translation gives CASSLGQKNSEAFF.

This clone was recorded a few times. The rearrangement uses TRBV5-1 and TRBJ1-2; 9 nucleotides align to TRBD1. This CDR3 comprises 16 residues. The J segment lost 3 bases and the V segment lost 4 bases, leaving 10 bases of the junction unmatched. From germline, CDR1 is SGHRS and CDR2 YFSETQ. The CDR3 here is CASSPGQGRLYYGYTF. As DNA, the CDR3 is TGCGCCAGCAGCCCGGGACAGGGCCGACTTTACTATGGCTACACCTTC.

The chain combines TRBV7-2 with TRBJ2-7; D perhaps matches TRBD2 (6 bases). The CDR3 is 14 amino acids. In germline, CDR1 is SGHTA, CDR2 FQGNSA. The ends were cut back, 1 base at V and 0 bases at J, with 7 bases in the middle. The CDR3 region is CASSLGRDSYEQYF. CDR3 DNA: TGTGCCAGCAGCTTAGGGCGGGACTCCTACGAGCAGTACTTC. Variable domain in full (rest from reference TRBV7-2 and TRBJ2-7): GAGVSQSPSNKVTEKGKDVELRCDPISGHTALYWYRQSLGQGLEFLIYFQGNSAPDKSGLPSDRFSAERTGGSVSTLTIQRTQQEDSAVYLCASSLGRDSYEQYFGPGTRLTVT.

The chain recombines TRBV7-2 with TRBJ2-1; weak D call: TRBD2 (5 bases). V lost 1 base to trimming and J lost 13 bases, with 11 bases between them. The CDR3 runs to 12 residues. Germline V CDR1 and CDR2: SGHTA, FQGNSA. The CDR3: CASSLDFRGQFF. The CDR3 region has the DNA TGTGCCAGCAGCTTAGATTTTCGGGGACAGTTCTTC.

The chain carries TRBV29-1 and TRBJ2-1; 7 positions agree with TRBD1. Germline values: CDR1 SQVTM, CDR2 ANQGSEA. The CDR3 loop spans 14 amino acids. V was clipped by 8 bases and J by 5 bases; unmatched bases: 12. The CDR3 reads CSSDSGTAHNEQFF. The CDR3 DNA reads as TGCAGCTCTGACTCCGGGACAGCCCACAATGAGCAGTTCTTC.

The chain joins TRBV6-5 to TRBJ1-5; D possibly corresponds to TRBD1 (5 bases). This CDR3 has 15 amino acids. Deletions cut 5 bases from V and 1 base from J, with 12 bases between. The germline V gene has CDR1 MNHEY and CDR2 SVGAGI. CDR3: CASSIGAASNQPQHF. The CDR3 nucleotides are TGTGCCAGCAGTATAGGGGCCGCAAGCAATCAGCCCCAGCATTTT.